This T cell receptor beta chain originates from a study of T cell repertoires in cytomegalovirus infection. To note about this clonotype: The antigen is unknown.

CDR1 is SEHNR, CDR2 FQNEAQ, per germline (reference sequence). This CDR3 spans 16 amino acids. Trimming cost V 1 base and J 3 bases; bases outside gene matches: 5. Findings and caveats of the study: CMV-specific TCR beta clonotypes restricted by HLA-C dominated the ex vivo response. People with CMV and the relevant HLA were identified by cumulative public TCR beta family frequency.

TCRdb re-called the reads through MiXCR, storing one row per CDR3 protein. The table shows 550,000 to 850,000 distinct CDR3 sequences, with 30% to 35% occurring only once. The chain uses TRBV7-9 and TRBJ1-5; 8 nucleotides align to TRBD1. This specimen was cultured PBMCs, taken from culture after CMV antigen stimulation. This receptor was identified in a human donor in good health (CMV status not recorded). Some clones in this sample may be carry-over from other donors' samples. The CDR3 spells CASSLEQGGPNQPQHF. Here the CDR3 DNA reads TGTGCCAGCAGCTTAGAACAGGGGGGCCCCAATCAGCCCCAGCATTTT.